Below, 22 T cell receptor beta chains from the same sample are listed, as sequenced in a study of CD8 T cells in ankylosing spondylitis. MiXCR was run by TCRdb on the 5' RACE reads, yielding one entry per CDR3 protein. The sample has about 240,000 distinct CDR3 sequences, about 9.1% seen once. The specimen was blood, either unsorted or a sorted T cell fraction (not recorded which). These receptors all come from a male donor with ankylosing spondylitis or in good health (not recorded which).

This clonotype was found a few times. The rearrangement links TRBV27 to TRBJ2-2; 11 positions agree with TRBD1. V gave up 1 base and J gave up 5 bases; unmatched junction bases: 3. The germline gives CDR1 MNHEY, CDR2 SMNVEV (reference sequence). This CDR3 region has 16 residues. The CDR3 here is CASSLWGDRGTGELFF. CDR3 nucleotide sequence: TGTGCCAGCAGTTTATGGGGGGACAGGGGGACCGGGGAGCTGTTTTTT.

The rearrangement joins TRBV5-1 to TRBJ2-2; D perhaps matches TRBD2 (6 bases). Germline V gene sequence: CDR1 SGHRS, CDR2 YFSETQ. The V gene lost 4 bases and the J gene lost 6 bases, with 10 bases spanning the gap. The CDR3 runs 13 residues. CDR3 region: CASSVAGSGELFF. The CDR3 region has the DNA TGCGCCAGCAGCGTCGCGGGGTCCGGGGAGCTGTTTTTT. Drawing the rest from reference TRBV5-1 and TRBJ2-2, the complete variable domain is KAGVTQTPRYLIKTRGQQVTLSCSPISGHRSVSWYQQTPGQGLQFLFEYFSETQRNKGNFPGRFSGRQFSNSRSEMNVSTLELGDSALYLCASSVAGSGELFFGEGSRLTVL.

This clonotype was found many times. V and J are TRBV19 and TRBJ2-1; 7 nucleotides line up with TRBD2. V gave up 0 bases and J gave up 6 bases; unmatched junction bases: 5. Germline CDR1 and CDR2: LNHDA and SQIVND (reference sequence). The CDR3 is made up of 15 amino acids. Written as DNA, the CDR3 is TGTGCCAGTAGTATAGACCTAGCGGCAATCAATGAGCAGTTCTTC. The encoded protein is CASSIDLAAINEQFF.

This clonotype was seen at least ten times. This chain uses TRBV20-1 with TRBJ1-2; D not resolved. CDR1 and CDR2 (germline): DFQATT, SNEGSKA (reference sequence). This CDR3 comprises 11 residues. With 3 bases removed from V and 4 bases from J, the gap between germline ends came to 6 bases. DNA for the CDR3: TGCAGTGCTAGGCTAGGCTATGGCTACACCTTC. Translating it yields CSARLGYGYTF.

At least ten counts were recorded for this clonotype. J is TRBJ1-5 and V is TRBV30, with D tentatively TRBD1 (5 bases). The CDR3 has 14 residues. Germline V gives CDR1 GTSNPN, CDR2 SVGIG (reference sequence). V dropped 2 bases and J dropped 7 bases, with 15 bases sitting between them. CDR3 DNA sequence: TGTGCCTGGAGTTTGGGGAGGGGTTCGCAGCCCCAGCATTTT. Amino acids: CAWSLGRGSQPQHF.

This clonotype was seen repeatedly, ten times or more. The J gene is TRBJ2-1, the V gene TRBV6-5; TRBD2 agrees at 8 bases. CDR3 length equals 14 residues. Per germline, CDR1 MNHEY and CDR2 SVGAGI. Trimming cost V 4 bases and J 7 bases; bases outside gene matches: 6. The DNA of the CDR3 is TGTGCCAGCAGTTTGCGGGAGGCGGGGAATGAGCAGTTCTTC. Its translation is CASSLREAGNEQFF.

There are many counts of this clonotype. V gene TRBV5-6 combines with J gene TRBJ2-1; D call uncertain. The ends were cut back, 2 bases at V and 4 bases at J, with 1 base in the middle. Germline V gives CDR1 SGHDT, CDR2 YYEEEE. The CDR3 runs to 11 residues. The CDR3 DNA reads as TGTGCCAGCAGCTTTTACAATGAGCAGTTCTTC. It translates to CASSFYNEQFF.

The table lists this clonotype with a few counts. This chain links TRBV7-8 with TRBJ1-5; D is ambiguous. Germline lookup yields CDR1 SGHVS and CDR2 FQNEAQ. The CDR3 length is 13 residues. Between the trimmed V and J ends, which lost 2 bases and 5 bases, there was a span of 7 bases. DNA of the CDR3: TGTGCCAGCAGCTTAACCGTGGATCAGCCCCAGCATTTT. Residues: CASSLTVDQPQHF. The whole variable domain, filled in from reference TRBV7-8 and TRBJ1-5, reads GAGVSQSPRYKVAKRGQDVALRCDPISGHVSLFWYQQALGQGPEFLTYFQNEAQLDKSGLPSDRFFAERPEGSVSTLKIQRTQQEDSAVYLCASSLTVDQPQHFGDGTRLSIL.

This clonotype came up many times. This chain links TRBV6-1 with TRBJ1-2, with 9 bases lining up with TRBD1. Germline V CDR1 and CDR2: MNHNS, SASEGT. This CDR3 region has 15 residues. V dropped 7 bases and J dropped 5; count of bases not matched to a gene: 11. In DNA, the CDR3 is TGTGCCAGCACCCCCACCGTAGGACAGGGGTATGGCTACACCTTC. Translated, it gives CASTPTVGQGYGYTF.

This clonotype was picked up a small number of times. The V call is TRBV4-1, the J call TRBJ2-2; possible D gene TRBD2, 5 bases. Germline-derived CDR1 and CDR2 are MGHRA and YSYEKL. This CDR3 is 15 amino acids long. The V gene lost 0 bases and the J gene lost 7 bases, with 12 bases spanning the gap. CDR3 coding DNA: TGCGCCAGCAGCCAAGAGCCCGGGGTAAACGGGGAGCTGTTTTTT. Translated, it gives CASSQEPGVNGELFF.

This clonotype appeared many times. This chain connects TRBV5-1 to TRBJ2-7, with 8 bases that match TRBD1. CDR3 size: 14 residues. The germline V gene has CDR1 SGHRS and CDR2 YFSETQ. Trimming cost V 3 bases and J 6 bases; bases outside gene matches: 8. CDR3 nucleotide sequence: TGCGCCAGCAGCTCCACCGGGACAGGCTCCGAGCAGTACTTC. This translates into CASSSTGTGSEQYF.

This chain links TRBV6-1 with TRBJ2-2; perhaps TRBD2 as D (5 bases). This CDR3 is built from 13 residues. V dropped 7 bases and J dropped 5 bases, with 11 bases sitting between them. Germline V CDR1 and CDR2: MNHNS, SASEGT. CDR3 sequence reads: CASTRGRTGELFF. DNA for the CDR3: TGTGCCAGCACTCGTGGGAGAACCGGGGAGCTGTTTTTT.

At least ten counts were recorded for this clonotype. The chain employs TRBV12-3 or TRBV12-4 and TRBJ1-5, with D possibly TRBD1 on 6 matching bases. The CDR3 consists of 16 residues. V shed 7 bases and J shed 2 bases, with 18 bases lying between them. CDR3 nucleotide sequence: TGTGCCAGCACCCACTCGGGGGCGCGTGGCAATCAGCCCCAGCATTTT. This sequence encodes CASTHSGARGNQPQHF.

At least ten counts were recorded for this clonotype. The chain combines TRBV6-6 with TRBJ1-1; D is uncertain. This CDR3 region has 13 residues. Germline CDR1 reads MNHNY; CDR2 reads SVGAGI (reference sequence). Trimming shortened V by 6 bases and J by 0 bases, and 8 bases separated the two germline ends. The CDR3 here is CASRETVNTEAFF. The CDR3, as DNA: TGTGCCAGCAGGGAGACCGTGAACACTGAAGCTTTCTTT.

The chain joins TRBV12-3 or TRBV12-4 to TRBJ2-2, with D unclear. The CDR3 length is 14 residues. V dropped 3 bases and J dropped 3 bases, with 8 bases sitting between them. The CDR3 is CASSFSKDTGELFF. The DNA of the CDR3 is TGTGCCAGCAGTTTTTCTAAGGACACCGGGGAGCTGTTTTTT.

Regarding this clonotype: A much larger clone is a single base away; this may be a read error. The chain couples TRBV2 to TRBJ2-3; the match to TRBD2 covers 8 bases. V lost 8 bases and J lost 1; bases outside the gene matches: 20. The germline gives CDR1 SNHLY, CDR2 FYNNEI. CDR3 length: 19 residues. The CDR3 nucleotides are TGTGCCAGCTGTCCTCAGACTAGCGCGTCTCCTACTGGCACAGATACGCAGTATTTT. This encodes CASCPQTSASPTGTDTQYF.

As regards this clonotype: A read error is possible here, since a much larger clone lies one base away. The genes are TRBV5-1 and TRBJ2-1; 11 nucleotides align to TRBD2. The CDR3 is made up of 14 amino acids. Germline V gene lookup returns CDR1 SGHRS and CDR2 YFSETQ. V lost 1 base and J lost 6; bases outside the gene matches: 0. CDR3: CASSLTSGSNEQFF. The DNA of the CDR3 is TGCGCCAGCAGCTTGACTAGCGGGAGCAATGAGCAGTTCTTC.

This clonotype was observed a handful of times. The chain employs TRBV30 and TRBJ2-3; D possibly corresponds to TRBD1 (8 bases). Germline V gene sequence: CDR1 GTSNPN, CDR2 SVGIG (reference sequence). With 0 bases removed from V and 5 bases from J, the gap between germline ends came to 15 bases. The CDR3 length is 15 residues. CDR3 protein: CAWSVLDREGDTQYF. The CDR3 DNA is TGTGCCTGGAGTGTACTGGACAGGGAGGGAGATACGCAGTATTTT.

This clonotype was counted many times. V and J are TRBV11-2 and TRBJ1-1; tentative D call: TRBD1 (5 bases). Trimming took 2 bases from V and 1 from J, leaving 11 bases between them. The germline V gene has CDR1 SGHAT and CDR2 FQNNGV. The CDR3 sequence is 15 residues long. The CDR3 is CASSLMGLKNTEAFF. CDR3 DNA: TGTGCCAGCAGCTTAATGGGGCTCAAGAACACTGAAGCTTTCTTT.

This clonotype was observed at least ten times. This chain connects TRBV6-2 or TRBV6-3 to TRBJ2-1, with D possibly TRBD1 on 5 matching bases. This CDR3 is 16 amino acids long. Germline loops: CDR1 MNHEY, CDR2 SVGEGT. Trimming took 2 bases from V and 7 from J, leaving 18 bases between them. Written as DNA, the CDR3 is TGTGCCAGCAGTTACCGAGTTGGCAGGGTGACGAATGAGCAGTTCTTC. Residues: CASSYRVGRVTNEQFF.

This clonotype has a count of ten or more. The chain combines TRBV29-1 with TRBJ1-2; TRBD1 agrees at 9 bases. This CDR3 spans 13 amino acids. Germline V gene sequence: CDR1 SQVTM, CDR2 ANQGSEA. Germline trimming cut 7 bases from V and 4 bases from J; bases unmatched to any gene: 7. The CDR3 here is CSAGDRAGYGYTF. In DNA, the CDR3 is TGCAGCGCCGGGGACAGGGCGGGCTATGGCTACACCTTC.

The chain combines TRBV20-1 with TRBJ2-1; 11 bases map to TRBD2. CDR3 length: 15 residues. Germline V gene data show CDR1 as DFQATT and CDR2 as SNEGSKA (reference sequence). The ends lost 0 bases at V and 10 bases at J; junction bases unmatched: 8. CDR3 DNA: TGCAGTGCTAGAGATGGGGCTAGCGGGAGGAGAGAGCAGTTCTTC. It specifies CSARDGASGRREQFF.